The source of this T cell receptor beta chain is a study of blood T cells in healthy people across ages. The individuals who served as donors were healthy Caucasians living in Russia, aged roughly 6 to 90. In its sample, this clonotype was seen a few times. CDR3 length equals 14 residues. The V end lost 5 bases, the J end lost 5 bases, and 18 bases lay between the germline ends. Germline V CDR1 and CDR2: DFQATT, SNEGSKA (reference sequence). A sample-barcoded 5' primer and a J-beta primer mix were used in a second PCR of about 6 to 11 cycles. All cDNA molecules were each tagged by a template-switch adaptor with 12 random nucleotides. TCRdb used MiXCR to reprocess the 5' RACE reads, holding one entry per CDR3 protein. Of approximately 1.5 million distinct CDR3 sequences in the sample, approximately 32% were seen once.

The origin of this receptor is a woman aged 25 to 39 in good health. What was sequenced was blood. This chain uses TRBV20-1 with TRBJ2-5, with D possibly TRBD2 on 7 matching bases. CDR3 bases: TGCAGTGCTGGGCGAGGGGGGGCCGAGGAGACCCAGTACTTC. This encodes CSAGRGGAEETQYF.